This T cell receptor (beta chain) appears in the sequencing data of a study of identical twins. The study, taken as a whole, reports: Fewer insertions characterized abundant cord blood beta clonotypes, whereas memory repertoires showed none. The models gave estimates that fell short of the out-of-frame TCR alpha sharing seen in monozygotic twins.

The germline V gene encodes CDR1 SGHAT and CDR2 FQNNGV. This CDR3 region has 15 residues. V dropped 5 bases and J dropped 7 bases, with 21 bases sitting between them. This clonotype was counted only a few times. The antigen is unknown. Healthy Caucasians supplied all donations. Through template switching, a universal primer site was introduced, and the cDNA contained unique molecular identifiers. Each CDR3 protein is one row after TCRdb ran MiXCR on the 5' RACE reads. The sample lists around 95,000 distinct CDR3 sequences; around 5.5% were seen once. This sequence joins TRBV11-2 and TRBJ2-7, with D perhaps assigned TRBD1 or TRBD2 (6 bases each). The receptor comes from a woman aged 45-65 years in good health. The specimen was memory T cells sorted from blood. In DNA form, the CDR3 reads TGTGCCAGCAGCATACTGCCAGGGGCGGCGGGGGAGCAGTACTTC. Protein: CASSILPGAAGEQYF.